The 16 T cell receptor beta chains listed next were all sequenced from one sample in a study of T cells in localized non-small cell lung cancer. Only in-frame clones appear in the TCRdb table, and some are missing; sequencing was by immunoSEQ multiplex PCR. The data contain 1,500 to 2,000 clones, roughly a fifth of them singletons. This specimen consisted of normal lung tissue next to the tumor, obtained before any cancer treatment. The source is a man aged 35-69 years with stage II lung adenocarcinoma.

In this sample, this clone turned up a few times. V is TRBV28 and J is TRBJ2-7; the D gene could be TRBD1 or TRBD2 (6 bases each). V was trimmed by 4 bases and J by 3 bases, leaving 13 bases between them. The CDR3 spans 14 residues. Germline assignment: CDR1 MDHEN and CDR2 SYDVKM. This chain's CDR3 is CASSSYGGGYEQYV. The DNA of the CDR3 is TGTGCCAGCAGTTCCTACGGGGGCGGCTACGAGCAGTACGTC.

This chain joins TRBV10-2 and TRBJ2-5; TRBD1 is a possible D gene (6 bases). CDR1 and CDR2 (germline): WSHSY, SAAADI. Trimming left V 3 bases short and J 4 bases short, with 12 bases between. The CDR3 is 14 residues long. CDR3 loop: CASSDVGAGETQYF. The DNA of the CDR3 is TGCGCCAGCAGTGACGTGGGGGCGGGAGAGACCCAGTACTTC.

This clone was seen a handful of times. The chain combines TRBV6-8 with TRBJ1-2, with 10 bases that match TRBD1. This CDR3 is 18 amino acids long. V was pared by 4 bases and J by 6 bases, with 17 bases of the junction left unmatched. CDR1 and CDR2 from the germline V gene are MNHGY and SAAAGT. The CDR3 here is CASSSAGTGAPGGDGYTF. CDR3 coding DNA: TGTGCCAGCAGTTCCGCCGGGACAGGGGCTCCCGGTGGAGATGGCTACACCTTC.

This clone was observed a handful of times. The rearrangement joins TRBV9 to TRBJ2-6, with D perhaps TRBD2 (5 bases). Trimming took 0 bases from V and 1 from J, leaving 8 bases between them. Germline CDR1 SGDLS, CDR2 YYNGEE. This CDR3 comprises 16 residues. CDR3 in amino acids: CASSVAPGSGANVLTF. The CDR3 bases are TGTGCCAGCAGCGTAGCACCGGGGTCTGGGGCCAACGTCCTGACTTTC.

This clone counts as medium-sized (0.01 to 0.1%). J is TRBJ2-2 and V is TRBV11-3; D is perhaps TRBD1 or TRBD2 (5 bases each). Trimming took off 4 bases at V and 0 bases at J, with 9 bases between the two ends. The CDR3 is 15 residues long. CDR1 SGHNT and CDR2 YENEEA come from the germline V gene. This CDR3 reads CASSSGPSNTGELFF. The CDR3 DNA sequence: TGTGCCAGCAGCTCGGGACCGTCGAACACCGGGGAGCTGTTTTTT.

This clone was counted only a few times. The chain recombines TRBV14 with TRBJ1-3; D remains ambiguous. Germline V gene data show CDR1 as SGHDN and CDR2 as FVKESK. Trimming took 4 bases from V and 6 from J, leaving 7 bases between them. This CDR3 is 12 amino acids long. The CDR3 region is CASSRMENTIYF. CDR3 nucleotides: TGTGCCAGCAGCCGTATGGAAAACACCATATATTTT.

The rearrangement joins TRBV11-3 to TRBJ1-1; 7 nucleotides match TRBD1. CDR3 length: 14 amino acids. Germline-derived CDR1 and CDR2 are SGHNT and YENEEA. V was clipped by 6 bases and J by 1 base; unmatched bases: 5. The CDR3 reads CASSLSGGNTEAFF. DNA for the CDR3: TGTGCCAGCAGTCTTTCAGGGGGGAACACTGAAGCTTTCTTT. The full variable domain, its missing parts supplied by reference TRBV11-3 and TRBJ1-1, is EAGVVQSPRYKIIEKKQPVAFWCNPISGHNTLYWYLQNLGQGPELLIRYENEEAVDDSQLPKDRFSAERLKGVDSTLKIQPAELGDSAVYLCASSLSGGNTEAFFGQGTRLTVV.

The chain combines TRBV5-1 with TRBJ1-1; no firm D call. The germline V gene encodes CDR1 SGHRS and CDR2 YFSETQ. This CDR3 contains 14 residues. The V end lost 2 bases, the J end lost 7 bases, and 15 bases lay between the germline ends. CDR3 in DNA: TGCGCCAGCAGCTTTGAGTTCGGTTCGGTTGAAGCTTTCTTT. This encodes CASSFEFGSVEAFF.

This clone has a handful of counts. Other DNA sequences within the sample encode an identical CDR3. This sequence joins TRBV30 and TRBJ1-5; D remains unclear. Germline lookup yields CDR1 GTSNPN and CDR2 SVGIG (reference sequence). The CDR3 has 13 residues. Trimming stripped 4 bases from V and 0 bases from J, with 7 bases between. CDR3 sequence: CAWTEDSNQPQHF. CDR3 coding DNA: TGTGCCTGGACAGAAGATAGCAATCAGCCCCAGCATTTT.

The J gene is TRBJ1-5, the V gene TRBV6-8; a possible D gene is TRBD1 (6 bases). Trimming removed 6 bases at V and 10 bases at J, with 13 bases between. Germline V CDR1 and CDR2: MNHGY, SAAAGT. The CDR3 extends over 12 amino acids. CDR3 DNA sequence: TGTGCCAGCAGAATCAGGGGAGGTCCCCAGCATTTT. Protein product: CASRIRGGPQHF.

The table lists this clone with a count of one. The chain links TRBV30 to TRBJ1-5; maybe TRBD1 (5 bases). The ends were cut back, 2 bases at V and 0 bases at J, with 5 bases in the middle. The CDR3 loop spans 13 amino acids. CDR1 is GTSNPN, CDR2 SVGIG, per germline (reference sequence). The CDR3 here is CAWSRGSNQPQHF. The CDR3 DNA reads TGTGCCTGGAGTAGGGGTAGCAATCAGCCCCAGCATTTT.

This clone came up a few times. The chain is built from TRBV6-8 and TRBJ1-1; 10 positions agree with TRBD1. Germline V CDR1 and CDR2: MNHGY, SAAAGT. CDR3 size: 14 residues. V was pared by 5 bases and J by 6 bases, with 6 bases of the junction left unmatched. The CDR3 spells CASSARDRGAEAFF. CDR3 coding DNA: TGTGCCAGCAGTGCTAGGGACAGGGGTGCTGAAGCTTTCTTT.

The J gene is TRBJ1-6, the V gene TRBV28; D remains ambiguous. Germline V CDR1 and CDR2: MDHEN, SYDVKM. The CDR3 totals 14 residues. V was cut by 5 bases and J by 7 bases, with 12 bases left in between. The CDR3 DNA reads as TGTGCCAGCAGTATACGCCATCGGAATTCACCCCTCCACTTT. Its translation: CASSIRHRNSPLHF.

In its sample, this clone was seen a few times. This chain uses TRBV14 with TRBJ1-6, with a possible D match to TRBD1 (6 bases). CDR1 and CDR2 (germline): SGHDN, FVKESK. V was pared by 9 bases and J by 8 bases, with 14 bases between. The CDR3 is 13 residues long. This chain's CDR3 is CASSTGGHSPLHF. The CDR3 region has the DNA TGTGCCAGTTCGACAGGAGGACATTCACCCCTCCACTTT. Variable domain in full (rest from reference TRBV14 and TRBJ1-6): EAGVTQFPSHSVIEKGQTVTLRCDPISGHDNLYWYRRVMGKEIKFLLHFVKESKQDESGMPNNRFLAERTGGTYSTLKVQPAELEDSGVYFCASSTGGHSPLHFGNGTRLTVT.

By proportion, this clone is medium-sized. CDR3: CASRPDSRRHQPQHF. CDR3 coding DNA: TGTGCCAGCAGGCCCGACTCCCGGCGGCATCAGCCCCAGCATTTT. The chain recombines TRBV6-8 with TRBJ1-5, with no clear D. The CDR3 extends over 15 amino acids. CDR1 and CDR2 (germline): MNHGY, SAAAGT. Trimming took 6 bases from V and 5 from J, leaving 17 bases between them.

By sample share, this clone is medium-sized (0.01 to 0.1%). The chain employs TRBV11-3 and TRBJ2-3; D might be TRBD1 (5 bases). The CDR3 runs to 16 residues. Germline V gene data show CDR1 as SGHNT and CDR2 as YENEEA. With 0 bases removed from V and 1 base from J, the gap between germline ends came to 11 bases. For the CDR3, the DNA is TGTGCCAGCAGCTTAGAGATTGGCAGGGGCACAGATACGCAGTATTTT. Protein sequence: CASSLEIGRGTDTQYF.